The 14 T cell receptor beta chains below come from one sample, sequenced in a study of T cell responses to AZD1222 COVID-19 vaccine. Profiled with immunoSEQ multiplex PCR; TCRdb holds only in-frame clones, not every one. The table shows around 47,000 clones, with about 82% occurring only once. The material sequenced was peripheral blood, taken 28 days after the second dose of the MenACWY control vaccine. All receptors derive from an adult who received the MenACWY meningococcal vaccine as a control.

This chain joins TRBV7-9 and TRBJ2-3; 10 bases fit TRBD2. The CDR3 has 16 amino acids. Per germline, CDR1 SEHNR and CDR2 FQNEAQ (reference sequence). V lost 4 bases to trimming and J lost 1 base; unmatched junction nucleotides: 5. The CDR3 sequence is CASSSQRGGRTDTQYF. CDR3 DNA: TGTGCCAGCAGCTCCCAGCGGGGGGGCCGCACAGATACGCAGTATTTT.

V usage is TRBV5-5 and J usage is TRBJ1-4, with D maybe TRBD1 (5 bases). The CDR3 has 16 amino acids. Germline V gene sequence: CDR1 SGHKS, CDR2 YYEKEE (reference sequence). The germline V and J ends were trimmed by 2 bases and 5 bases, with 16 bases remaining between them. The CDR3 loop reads CASSFFTGTVNEKLFF. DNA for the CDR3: TGTGCCAGCAGCTTTTTTACCGGGACGGTAAATGAAAAACTGTTTTTT.

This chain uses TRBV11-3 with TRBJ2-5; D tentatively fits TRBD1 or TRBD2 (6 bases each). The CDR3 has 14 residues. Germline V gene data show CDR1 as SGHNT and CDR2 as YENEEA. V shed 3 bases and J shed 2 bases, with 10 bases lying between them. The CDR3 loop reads CASSLGAGQETQYF. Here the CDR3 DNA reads TGTGCCAGCAGCTTGGGGGCGGGGCAAGAGACCCAGTACTTC.

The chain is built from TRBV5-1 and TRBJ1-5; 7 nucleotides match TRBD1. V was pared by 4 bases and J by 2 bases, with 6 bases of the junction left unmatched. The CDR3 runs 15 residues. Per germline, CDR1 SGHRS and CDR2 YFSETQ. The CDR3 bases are TGCGCCAGCAGCCCCGAGGGGGCGCGCAATCAGCCCCAGCATTTT. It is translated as CASSPEGARNQPQHF.

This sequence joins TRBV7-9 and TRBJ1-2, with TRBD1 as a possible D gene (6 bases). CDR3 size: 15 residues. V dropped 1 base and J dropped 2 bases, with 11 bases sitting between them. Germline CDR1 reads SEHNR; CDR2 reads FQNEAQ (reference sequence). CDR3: CASSLGTQGNYGYTF. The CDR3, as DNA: TGTGCCAGCAGCTTAGGAACGCAGGGGAACTATGGCTACACCTTC.

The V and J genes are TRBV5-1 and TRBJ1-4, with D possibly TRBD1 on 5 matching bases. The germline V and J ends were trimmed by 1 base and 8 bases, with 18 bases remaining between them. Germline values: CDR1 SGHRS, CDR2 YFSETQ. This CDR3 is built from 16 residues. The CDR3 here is CASSLSAQGGLEKLFF. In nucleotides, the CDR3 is TGCGCCAGCAGCTTGAGCGCGCAGGGAGGTTTAGAAAAACTGTTTTTT.

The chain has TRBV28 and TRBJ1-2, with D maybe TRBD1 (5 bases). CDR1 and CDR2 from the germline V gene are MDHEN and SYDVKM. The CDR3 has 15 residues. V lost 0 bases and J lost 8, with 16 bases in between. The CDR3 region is CASSLWRTHQGGYTF. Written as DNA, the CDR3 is TGTGCCAGCAGTTTATGGAGGACACATCAAGGGGGCTACACCTTC.

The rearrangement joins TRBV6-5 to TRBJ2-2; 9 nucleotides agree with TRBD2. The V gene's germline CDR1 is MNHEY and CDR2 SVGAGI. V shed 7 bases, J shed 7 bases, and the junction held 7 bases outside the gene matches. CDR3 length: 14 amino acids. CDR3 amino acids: CASTEGLARGELFF. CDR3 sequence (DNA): TGTGCCAGCACAGAGGGACTAGCCCGCGGGGAGCTGTTTTTT.

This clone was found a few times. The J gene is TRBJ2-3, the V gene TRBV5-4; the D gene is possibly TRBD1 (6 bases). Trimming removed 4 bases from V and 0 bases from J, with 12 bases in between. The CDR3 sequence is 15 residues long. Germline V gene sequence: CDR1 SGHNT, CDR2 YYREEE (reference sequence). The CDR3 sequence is CASSLQGRSTDTQYF. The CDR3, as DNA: TGTGCCAGCAGCCTACAGGGACGGAGCACAGATACGCAGTATTTT.

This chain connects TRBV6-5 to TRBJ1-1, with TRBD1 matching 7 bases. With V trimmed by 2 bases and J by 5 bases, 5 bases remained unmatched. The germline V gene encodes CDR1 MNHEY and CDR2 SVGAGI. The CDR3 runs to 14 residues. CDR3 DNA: TGTGCCAGCAGTTACAGGGGCAGGGGGACTGAAGCTTTCTTT. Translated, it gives CASSYRGRGTEAFF.

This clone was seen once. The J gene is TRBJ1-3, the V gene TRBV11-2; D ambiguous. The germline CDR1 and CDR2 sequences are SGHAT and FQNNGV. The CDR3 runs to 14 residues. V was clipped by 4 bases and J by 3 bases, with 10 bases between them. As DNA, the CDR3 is TGTGCCAGCAGCTCGATATCAGGTGGAAACACCATATATTTT. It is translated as CASSSISGGNTIYF. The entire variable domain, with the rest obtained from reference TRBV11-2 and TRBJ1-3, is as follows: EAGVAQSPRYKIIEKRQSVAFWCNPISGHATLYWYQQILGQGPKLLIQFQNNGVVDDSQLPKDRFSAERLKGVDSTLKIQPAKLEDSAVYLCASSSISGGNTIYFGEGSWLTVV.

CDR3: CASRTSWETQYF. The CDR3 DNA follows: TGTGCCAGCAGAACTAGTTGGGAGACCCAGTACTTC. The chain carries TRBV6-5 and TRBJ2-5; D may be TRBD2 (5 bases). Germline V gene lookup returns CDR1 MNHEY and CDR2 SVGAGI. The CDR3 spans 12 residues. V lost 6 bases and J 5 bases, leaving 10 bases between the germline ends.

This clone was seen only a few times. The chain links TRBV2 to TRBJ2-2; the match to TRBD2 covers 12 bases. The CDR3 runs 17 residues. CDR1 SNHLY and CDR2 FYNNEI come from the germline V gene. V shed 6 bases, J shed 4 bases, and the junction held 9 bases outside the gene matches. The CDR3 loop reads CASSPGLAGFFTGELFF. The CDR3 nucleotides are TGTGCCAGCAGCCCCGGACTAGCGGGGTTCTTCACCGGGGAGCTGTTTTTT.

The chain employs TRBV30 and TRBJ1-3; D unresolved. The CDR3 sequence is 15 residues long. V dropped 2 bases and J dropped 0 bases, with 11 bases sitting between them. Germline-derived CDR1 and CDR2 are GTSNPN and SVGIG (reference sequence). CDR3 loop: CAWSNQASSGNTIYF. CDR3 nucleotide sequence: TGTGCCTGGAGTAATCAGGCGAGCTCTGGAAACACCATATATTTT.